This T cell receptor (beta chain) was documented in a study of T-cell reconstitution after alpha-beta-depleted transplantation in children. Findings and caveats of the study: About two months after transplant, alpha-beta T cells reportedly came from several hundred expanded graft clones. Some patients' high day-60 TCRbeta diversity was traced to surviving recipient T cells and thymic progenitors. It was newly produced T cells that mostly accounted for T-cell counts and diversity one year after transplant.

This clonotype showed up many times. Its antigen is not known. The ends were cut back, 1 base at V and 1 base at J, with 14 bases in the middle. The germline gives CDR1 MGHDK, CDR2 SYGVNS. CDR3 length: 16 amino acids. Unique molecular identifiers were used in preparing the TCRbeta library. TCRdb recomputed calls from the PCR reads with MiXCR, one row per CDR3 protein. Of 200,000 to 300,000 distinct CDR3 sequences in the sample, roughly 7.7% were seen once. The source was PBMCs, mostly from graft donor cells, collected 180 days after TCRalphabeta/CD19-depleted stem cell transplant. This clonotype was obtained from a male patient between 10 and 17 years old who had a stem cell transplant for acute lymphoblastic leukemia, so the T cells may come from the graft donor. The rearrangement uses TRBV25-1 and TRBJ2-7; no clear D. CDR3 amino acids: CASSEFGPLLSYEQYF. The CDR3 DNA sequence: TGTGCCAGCAGTGAATTCGGGCCCTTGCTTTCCTACGAGCAGTACTTC.